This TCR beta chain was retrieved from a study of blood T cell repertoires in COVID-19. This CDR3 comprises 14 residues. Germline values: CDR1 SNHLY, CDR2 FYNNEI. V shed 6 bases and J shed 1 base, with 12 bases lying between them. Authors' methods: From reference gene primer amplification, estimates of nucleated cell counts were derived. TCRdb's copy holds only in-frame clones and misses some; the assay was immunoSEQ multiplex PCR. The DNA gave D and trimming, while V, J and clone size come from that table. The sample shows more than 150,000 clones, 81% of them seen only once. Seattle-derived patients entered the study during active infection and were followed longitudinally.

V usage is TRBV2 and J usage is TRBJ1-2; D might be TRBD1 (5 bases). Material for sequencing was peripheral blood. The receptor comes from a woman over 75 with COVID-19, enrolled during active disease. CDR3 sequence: CASRDDSYNYGYTF. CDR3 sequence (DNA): TGTGCCAGCAGGGACGACAGTTATAACTATGGCTACACCTTC.